The clone carrying this T cell receptor (beta chain) was counted ten times or more. This record comes from a study of patients and donors after allogeneic stem cell transplantation. Via MiXCR, TCRdb re-called the RT-PCR reads, giving one row per CDR3 protein. The sample has over 130,000 distinct CDR3 sequences, about 36% seen once. The sample taken for sequencing was blood, either unsorted or a sorted T cell fraction (not recorded which). The sequence was obtained from a human donor who was either an allogeneic HSCT recipient or a stem cell or donor lymphocyte infusion donor (not recorded which). It is not recorded whose cells these are; they may come from a transplant donor.

The CDR3 DNA follows: TGTGCCAGCAGCCTGGGGGAGGGCACTGAAGCTTTCTTT. Translated, it gives CASSLGEGTEAFF. The chain couples TRBV3-1 to TRBJ1-1; TRBD1 is a possible D gene (5 bases). The length of the CDR3 is 13 residues. The germline V gene encodes CDR1 LGHDT and CDR2 YNNKEL (reference sequence). V was cut by 4 bases and J by 4 bases, with 10 bases left in between.